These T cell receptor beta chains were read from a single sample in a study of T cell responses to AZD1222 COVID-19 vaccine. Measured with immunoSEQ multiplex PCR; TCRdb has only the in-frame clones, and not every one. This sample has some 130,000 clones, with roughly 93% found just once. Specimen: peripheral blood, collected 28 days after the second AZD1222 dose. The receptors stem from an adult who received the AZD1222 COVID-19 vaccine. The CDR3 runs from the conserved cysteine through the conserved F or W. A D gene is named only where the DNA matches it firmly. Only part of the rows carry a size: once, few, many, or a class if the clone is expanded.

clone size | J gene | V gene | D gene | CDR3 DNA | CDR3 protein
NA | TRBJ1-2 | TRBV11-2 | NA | TGTGCCAGCAGCTTAGAGGCAGGGGCTTATGGCTACACCTTC | CASSLEAGAYGYTF
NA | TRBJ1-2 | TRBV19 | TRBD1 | TGTGCCAGTAGTATGGGGCAGGGGGATGGCTACACCTTC | CASSMGQGDGYTF
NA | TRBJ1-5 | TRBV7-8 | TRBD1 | TGTGCCAGCAGCTCGTCCCGGGACAGGGCTCGGCAGCCCCAGCATTTT | CASSSSRDRARQPQHF
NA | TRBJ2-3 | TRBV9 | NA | TGTGCCAGCAGCGGCCCCGGGGGAAGTACAGATACGCAGTATTTT | CASSGPGGSTDTQYF
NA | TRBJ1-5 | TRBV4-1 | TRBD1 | TGCGCCAGCAGCCAAAGGGGGACAGCACGAAACCGGGGTCAGCCCCAGCATTTT | CASSQRGTARNRGQPQHF
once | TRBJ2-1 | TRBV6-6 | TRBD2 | TGTGCCAGCAGTTACTCTCCGGGAGGGCAGTTCTTC | CASSYSPGGQFF
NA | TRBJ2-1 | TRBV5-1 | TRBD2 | TGCGCCAGCAGCTTGCCCGCGGGACTAGCGGACAATGAGCAGTTCTTC | CASSLPAGLADNEQFF
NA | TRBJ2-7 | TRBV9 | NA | TGTGCCAGCAGCGTAGAGGTCGTCGGGACTGTGTACTTC | CASSVEVVGTVYF
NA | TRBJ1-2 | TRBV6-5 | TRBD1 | TGTGCCAGCAGGACCGGGACAGGGGGCCCTATCGACACCTTC | CASRTGTGGPIDTF
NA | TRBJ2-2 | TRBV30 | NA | TGTGCCTGGAGTGTACCACTGACCTTGAACACCGGGGAGCTGTTTTTT | CAWSVPLTLNTGELFF
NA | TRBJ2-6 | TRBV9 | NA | TGTGCCAGCAGCCAGAGGGCTTCCGGGGCCAACGTCCTGACTTTC | CASSQRASGANVLTF
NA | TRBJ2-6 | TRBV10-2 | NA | TGCGCCAGCGTCGGGACCCATGAAGGGGTCCTGACTTTC | CASVGTHEGVLTF
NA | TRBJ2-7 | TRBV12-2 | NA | TGTGCAAGTCGCCTACGGGGGCGGAACTACGAGCAGTACTTC | CASRLRGRNYEQYF
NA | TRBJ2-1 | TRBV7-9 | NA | TGTGCCAGCAGCTTAGATGGGGGAGTAGAGCAGTTCTTC | CASSLDGGVEQFF
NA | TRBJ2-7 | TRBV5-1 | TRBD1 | TGCGCCAGCAGCTTTATTGACAGGGGAAACGGGTACGAGCAGTACTTC | CASSFIDRGNGYEQYF
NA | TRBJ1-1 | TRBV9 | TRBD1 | TGTGCCAGCAGCGGCCCGGGACAGGGGGATACCCAGGCCATGAACACTGAAGCTTTCTTT | CASSGPGQGDTQAMNTEAFF
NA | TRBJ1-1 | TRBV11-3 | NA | TGTGCCAGTCAGTGGGGGAGAAACACTGAAGCTTTCTTT | CASQWGRNTEAFF
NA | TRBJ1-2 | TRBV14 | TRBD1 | TGTGCCAGCAGCCAATCCAAGACAGGGGCCTTGTTCGACTATGGCTACACCTTC | CASSQSKTGALFDYGYTF
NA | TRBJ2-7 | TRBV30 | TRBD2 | TGTGCCCGAGGGCGGGGGAGCTCCTACGAGCAGTACTTC | CARGRGSSYEQYF
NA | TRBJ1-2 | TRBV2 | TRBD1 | TGTGCCAGCAGTGACAGGGGGATCGACGTCTACACCTTC | CASSDRGIDVYTF
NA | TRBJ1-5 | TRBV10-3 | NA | TGTGCCATCAGTGAGTCGGGGGGCAGACAGCCCCAGCATTTT | CAISESGGRQPQHF
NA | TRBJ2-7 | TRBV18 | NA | TGTGCCAGCTCACCGAGAGACAGGTGGGAGCAGTACTTC | CASSPRDRWEQYF
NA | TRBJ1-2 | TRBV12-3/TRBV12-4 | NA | TGTGCCAGCAGTTTGCAACAGGGTGATGGCTACACCTTC | CASSLQQGDGYTF
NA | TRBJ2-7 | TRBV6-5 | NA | TGTGCCAGCAGCCTGGGGGGTGAGTACGAGCAGTACTTC | CASSLGGEYEQYF
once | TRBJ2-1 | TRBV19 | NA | TGTGCCAGTACCATGGGCGGGAACAAAAATGAGCAGTTCTTC | CASTMGGNKNEQFF
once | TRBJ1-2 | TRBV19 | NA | TGTGCCAGTAGTATATCCCGACAGGACTATGGCTACACCTTC | CASSISRQDYGYTF
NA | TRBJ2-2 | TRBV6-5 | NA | TGTGCCAGCAGTATACAGGGTCCCGGGGAGCTGTTTTTT | CASSIQGPGELFF
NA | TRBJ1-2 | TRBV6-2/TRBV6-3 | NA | TGTGCCAGCAGCCGGGATTACTATGGCTACACCTTC | CASSRDYYGYTF
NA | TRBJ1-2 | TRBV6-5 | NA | TGTGCCAGCTCCGTTCTTAACTATGGCTACACCTTC | CASSVLNYGYTF
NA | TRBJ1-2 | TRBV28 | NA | TGTGCCAGCAGAGCCTCTGGGGGGAACTATGGCTACACCTTC | CASRASGGNYGYTF
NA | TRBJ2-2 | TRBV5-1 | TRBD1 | TGCGCCAGCAGGGGGACAGTGAACACCGGGGAGCTGTTTTTT | CASRGTVNTGELFF
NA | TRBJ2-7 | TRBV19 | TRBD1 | TGTGCCAGTAGTATCGACAGGGTAGGCTACGAGCAGTACTTC | CASSIDRVGYEQYF
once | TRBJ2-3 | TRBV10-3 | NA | TGTGCCACCGGGGGCGATCCCACAGATACGCAGTATTTT | CATGGDPTDTQYF
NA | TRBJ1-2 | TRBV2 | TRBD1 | TGTGCCAGCAGAGATAGGACAGGCCTCTATGGCTACACCTTC | CASRDRTGLYGYTF
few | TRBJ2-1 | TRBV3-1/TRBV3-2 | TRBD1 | TGTGCCAGCAGCCAAATGGGACAGAGTAATGAGCAGTTCTTC | CASSQMGQSNEQFF
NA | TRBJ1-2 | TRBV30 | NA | TGTGCCTGGACCAGACAGAGCTATGGCTACACCTTC | CAWTRQSYGYTF
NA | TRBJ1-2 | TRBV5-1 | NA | TGCGCCAGCAGCTTGGCGTCCAGCTACTATGGCTACACCTTC | CASSLASSYYGYTF
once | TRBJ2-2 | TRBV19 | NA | TGTGCCAGTAGTATGGTGTCCGGGGAGCTGTTTTTT | CASSMVSGELFF
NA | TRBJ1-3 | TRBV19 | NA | TGTGCCAGTAGTATAGTGGGGGACGGACGGTGCCATTTT | CASSIVGDGRCHF
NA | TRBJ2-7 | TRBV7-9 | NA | TGTGCCAGCAGCCGGGACTCGTCCTACGAGCAGTACTTC | CASSRDSSYEQYF
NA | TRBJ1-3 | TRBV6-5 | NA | TGTGCCAGCTTAAGAAACACCATATATTTT | CASLRNTIYF
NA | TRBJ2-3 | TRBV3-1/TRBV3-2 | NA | TGTGCCAGCAGCCAATCAAACACAGATACGCAGTATTTT | CASSQSNTDTQYF
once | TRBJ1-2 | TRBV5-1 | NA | TGCGCCAGCAGCTCGCGACAGACTTATGGCTACACCTTC | CASSSRQTYGYTF
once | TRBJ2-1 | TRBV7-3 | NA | TGTGCCAGCAGCCCGGGTAGCTCCTACAATGAGCAGTTCTTC | CASSPGSSYNEQFF
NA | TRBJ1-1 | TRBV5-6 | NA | TGTGCCAGCAGCTTGGGATTGGCGAACACTGAAGCTTTCTTT | CASSLGLANTEAFF